This T cell receptor beta chain appears in the sequencing data of a study of vaccination effects on CD4 cells after COVID-19. Study-wide points: The study had few convalescent patients and no early post-infection timepoints. Clones of infection and vaccine origin contracted markedly late after vaccination.

The culture ran for approximately 11 days before CD4+ T cells were isolated. Nucleocapsid antibodies were negative in the vaccine recipients, who had never had SARS-CoV-2 infection. To note about this clone: Its cognate antigen is unknown.

The V gene's germline CDR1 is LGHDT and CDR2 YNNKEL (reference sequence). The length of the CDR3 is 14 residues. V was trimmed by 2 bases and J by 2 bases, leaving 9 bases between them. Profiling relied on immunoSEQ multiplex PCR, and the TCRdb table lists in-frame clones only, not all of them. The sample lists around 40,000 clones; about 70% were seen once. V is TRBV3-1 (or the pseudogene TRBV3-2) and J is TRBJ1-2; a weak D match, TRBD1 (6 bases). The sequences come from CD4+ T cells from PBMCs cultured without peptide, collected before COVID-19 vaccination. This TCR came from a human donor who received a COVID-19 vaccine. CDR3 protein: CASSQWGANYGYTF. In nucleotides, the CDR3 is TGTGCCAGCAGCCAATGGGGGGCCAACTATGGCTACACCTTC.